The clone carrying this TCR beta chain was observed a few times. Its target is not known. The data were obtained in a study of metastatic and nonmetastatic thyroid tumors. The wider study: Across peripheral blood and tumor or nodule tissue samples taken from malignant and benign thyroid patients, the repertoires were compared with one another. General observations from the study: Reported TCR beta diversity, measured in blood and tumor, was significantly higher for malignant thyroid tumors than for benign nodules.

Original methodology: Clinicopathological groups supplied CDR3 differences that were used to build a distant-metastasis classifier for papillary thyroid cancer. TCRdb reanalyzed the PCR reads via MiXCR. These V and J calls rely on TCRdb rather than the paper's analysis. This table has about 9,300 clones, less than 30% appearing once. All patients reached thyroid surgery having received no treatment beforehand. Germline V lookup: CDR1 SGHDN, CDR2 FVKESK. Trimming cost V 6 bases and J 7 bases, with 14 bases left between them. The CDR3 consists of 13 residues. The origin of this receptor is a female donor with papillary thyroid cancer or a benign thyroid nodule (not recorded which). Some clones in this sample may be carry-over from other donors' samples. The V and J genes are TRBV14 and TRBJ2-3; a possible D gene is TRBD2 (6 bases). Sequenced: tumor tissue. The CDR3 loop reads CASRTSESYTQYF. The DNA of the CDR3 is TGTGCCAGCAGGACTAGTGAGAGCTATACGCAGTATTTT.